This is a list of T cell receptor beta chains from one sample in a study of T-cell memory formation after mild COVID-19. MiXCR, run by TCRdb on the 5' RACE reads, gives a single entry per CDR3 protein. Of a few hundred thousand distinct CDR3 sequences listed, roughly 21% are singletons. Sequencing was carried out using PBMCs or a T cell subset sorted from them (not recorded which). These TCRs come from an adult woman who had mild COVID-19 (a few samples of this study predate the infection). Cell type and time point are not known. Both conserved end residues are part of each CDR3. A D gene is named only where the DNA matches it firmly. A row's size may be missing; if present it is once, few, many or a size class.

d_call,j_call,clone_size,v_call,cdr3_aa,cdr3_nt
-,TRBJ1-1,-,TRBV7-9,CASSLWETEAFF,TGTGCCAGCAGCCTCTGGGAGACTGAAGCTTTCTTT
-,TRBJ1-3,-,TRBV12-3/TRBV12-4,CASSLSGMGGNTIYF,TGTGCCAGCAGTTTATCAGGGATGGGTGGAAACACCATATATTTT
-,TRBJ1-2,few,TRBV6-5,CASSYSWGANYGYTF,TGTGCCAGCAGTTACTCGTGGGGGGCTAACTATGGCTACACCTTC
TRBD1,TRBJ1-5,-,TRBV5-1,CASSLGPGGQPQHF,TGCGCCAGCAGCTTGGGACCAGGGGGTCAGCCCCAGCATTTT
-,TRBJ1-1,-,TRBV5-1,CASSPRDTASEAFF,TGCGCCAGCAGCCCACGGGACACCGCCAGTGAAGCTTTCTTT
TRBD1,TRBJ2-7,once,TRBV6-2/TRBV6-3,CASSPPPTGIVYEQYF,TGTGCCAGCAGTCCCCCACCGACAGGGATTGTCTACGAGCAGTACTTC
TRBD1,TRBJ2-7,-,TRBV7-6,CASSLMGQGAYEQYF,TGTGCCAGCAGCTTAATGGGACAGGGGGCTTACGAGCAGTACTTC
TRBD1,TRBJ2-3,-,TRBV10-3,CAISRTGRDTQYF,TGTGCCATCAGCCGGACAGGGAGAGATACGCAGTATTTT
-,TRBJ2-2,-,TRBV12-3/TRBV12-4,CASRRLEGELFF,TGTGCCAGCAGACGACTAGAGGGGGAGCTGTTTTTT
TRBD1,TRBJ2-1,few,TRBV30,CAWSFGQGYNEQFF,TGTGCCTGGAGTTTTGGACAGGGTTACAATGAGCAGTTCTTC
-,TRBJ2-1,-,TRBV24-1,CATSDSTGNSYNEQFF,TGTGCCACCAGTGATTCGACTGGGAACTCCTACAATGAGCAGTTCTTC
TRBD2,TRBJ2-1,once,TRBV4-2,CASSQDGREMNEQFF,TGTGCCAGCAGCCAAGACGGGCGGGAGATGAATGAGCAGTTCTTC
-,TRBJ1-3,-,TRBV12-3/TRBV12-4,CASTVKNSGNTIYF,TGTGCCAGCACTGTCAAGAACTCTGGAAACACCATATATTTT
TRBD1,TRBJ2-2,few,TRBV6-2/TRBV6-3,CASSYSNRGLGAAYTGELFF,TGTGCCAGCAGTTACTCGAACAGGGGCTTGGGAGCGGCCTACACCGGGGAGCTGTTTTTT
-,TRBJ2-7,-,TRBV5-1,CASSLSGGPGEQYF,TGCGCCAGCAGCTTGTCCGGGGGGCCGGGGGAGCAGTACTTC
-,TRBJ2-1,few,TRBV12-3/TRBV12-4,CASSTRGVNEQFF,TGTGCCAGCAGCACCCGGGGTGTCAATGAGCAGTTCTTC
TRBD2,TRBJ2-1,many,TRBV14,CASSLLAGVHNEQFF,TGTGCCAGCAGCCTGTTAGCGGGAGTCCACAATGAGCAGTTCTTC
TRBD2,TRBJ2-7,few,TRBV29-1,CSVEGTSGMSYEQYF,TGCAGCGTTGAAGGGACTAGCGGGATGTCCTACGAGCAGTACTTC
TRBD2,TRBJ2-1,few,TRBV7-9,CASSLHPTSGEQFF,TGTGCCAGCAGCTTACACCCGACTAGCGGAGAGCAGTTCTTC
-,TRBJ2-7,-,TRBV5-6,CASSSPVVREHYEQYF,TGTGCCAGCAGCTCCCCGGTAGTACGGGAGCACTACGAGCAGTACTTC
-,TRBJ2-3,many,TRBV7-3,CASSPQGLLTDTQYF,TGTGCCAGCAGCCCCCAGGGACTGCTCACAGATACGCAGTATTTT
-,TRBJ2-7,-,TRBV20-1,CSARDGVVVSNYEQYF,TGCAGTGCTAGAGATGGAGTGGTCGTGTCAAACTACGAGCAGTACTTC
-,TRBJ1-2,-,TRBV18,CASSPSYGYTF,TGTGCCAGCTCACCCTCCTATGGCTACACCTTC
-,TRBJ2-2,-,TRBV11-2,CASIPLARGATGELFF,TGTGCCAGCATACCGTTGGCCAGGGGCGCCACCGGGGAGCTGTTTTTT
TRBD2,TRBJ2-1,few,TRBV11-3,CASSSYSSPGGPYNEQFF,TGTGCCAGCAGCTCATACTCGTCCCCGGGAGGGCCCTACAATGAGCAGTTCTTC
-,TRBJ2-1,-,TRBV24-1,CATSDTSTGSQDEQFF,TGTGCCACCAGCGACACATCGACGGGGAGTCAGGATGAGCAGTTCTTC
-,TRBJ1-4,few,TRBV7-9,CASSGPGQGAVKLFF,TGTGCCAGCAGCGGACCGGGACAAGGCGCCGTAAAACTGTTTTTT
-,TRBJ2-7,many,TRBV5-1,CASSFALGNYEQYF,TGCGCCAGCAGCTTCGCGCTAGGGAACTACGAGCAGTACTTC
-,TRBJ2-3,-,TRBV9,CASSVGPSTDTQYF,TGTGCCAGCAGCGTCGGGCCTAGCACAGATACGCAGTATTTT
-,TRBJ2-3,few,TRBV20-1,CSARLSGETDTQYF,TGCAGTGCTAGACTGAGCGGAGAAACAGATACGCAGTATTTT
-,TRBJ1-6,-,TRBV25-1,CASTPNLANSPLHF,TGTGCCAGCACCCCCAACCTGGCCAATTCACCCCTCCACTTT
-,TRBJ1-3,-,TRBV6-5,CASSSPGSSAGNTIYF,TGTGCCAGCAGTTCCCCAGGGTCTTCCGCGGGAAACACCATATATTTT
-,TRBJ2-3,-,TRBV20-1,CSARGWGHTQYF,TGCAGTGCCAGAGGATGGGGACATACGCAGTATTTT
TRBD2,TRBJ2-3,-,TRBV4-1,CASSLTSGDLDTQYF,TGCGCCAGCAGCCTGACTAGCGGGGATTTGGATACGCAGTATTTT
TRBD2,TRBJ2-5,few,TRBV6-2/TRBV6-3,CASNARAGLKTQYF,TGTGCCAGCAATGCGCGAGCGGGATTGAAGACCCAGTACTTC
TRBD1,TRBJ2-1,many,TRBV7-2,CASSLGTGPYNEQFF,TGTGCCAGCAGCTTAGGGACAGGGCCGTACAATGAGCAGTTCTTC
TRBD2,TRBJ2-7,few,TRBV9,CASSAGLMGEQYF,TGTGCCAGCAGCGCGGGACTAATGGGGGAGCAGTACTTC
-,TRBJ2-7,-,TRBV5-1,CASSSDTNSYEQYF,TGCGCCAGCAGCTCGGACACAAACTCCTACGAGCAGTACTTC
TRBD2,TRBJ2-5,few,TRBV10-2,CASRPGQASGRAGETQYF,TGCGCCAGCAGACCCGGACAGGCTAGCGGGAGGGCCGGAGAGACCCAGTACTTC
-,TRBJ1-1,-,TRBV5-1,CASSRWDNTEAFF,TGCGCCAGCAGCCGGTGGGATAACACTGAAGCTTTCTTT
-,TRBJ1-2,-,TRBV20-1,CSLNGYTF,TGCAGCCTAAATGGCTACACCTTC
TRBD1,TRBJ2-7,-,TRBV6-2/TRBV6-3,CASTGTEISYEQYF,TGTGCCAGCACCGGGACAGAGATCTCCTACGAGCAGTACTTC
TRBD1,TRBJ2-5,few,TRBV6-2/TRBV6-3,CASSLQGGKETQYF,TGTGCCAGCAGTTTACAGGGGGGCAAAGAGACCCAGTACTTC
-,TRBJ2-7,few,TRBV7-9,CASSLEGGDWPYEQYF,TGTGCCAGCAGCTTAGAGGGGGGTGATTGGCCCTACGAGCAGTACTTC
TRBD2,TRBJ2-7,-,TRBV10-3,CAISVSPGLAGEGSEQYF,TGTGCCATCAGTGTATCTCCGGGACTAGCGGGAGAAGGCTCCGAGCAGTACTTC
-,TRBJ2-1,few,TRBV6-2/TRBV6-3,CASSSSYRVNEQFF,TGTGCCAGCAGTTCATCGTACAGGGTCAATGAGCAGTTCTTC
-,TRBJ2-7,-,TRBV10-3,CAISESPGAPSAYEQYF,TGTGCCATCAGTGAGTCCCCGGGGGCTCCTTCAGCCTACGAGCAGTACTTC